This TCR beta chain stems from a study of blood T cells in healthy people across ages. Whole-study results and caveats: The CMV status of each donor remained undetermined, and this could have confounded shifts in expanded clonotypes.

A second PCR, run for roughly 7 to 12 cycles, used a sample-barcoded 5' primer plus a J-beta primer mix. From the 5' RACE reads, TCRdb called clonotypes with MiXCR, one entry per CDR3 protein. Counted here are 600,000 to 900,000 distinct CDR3 sequences, under 30% occurring once; the ten biggest clones make up less than 3.5%. The CDR3 consists of 12 residues. Germline V lookup: CDR1 SEHNR, CDR2 FQNEAQ (reference sequence). This clonotype has ten or more counts. Its antigen remains unknown. Compared with germline, one end of the junction differs, possibly owing to a read error. This same sample was also taken into another study, of T cells of mothers and their children. That publication notes: Three healthy Caucasian mothers gave samples, and so did their six children.

This chain connects TRBV7-9 to TRBJ2-5, with D hard to call. The sequencing input was blood. The clonotype was recovered from a boy aged 10-17 years in good health. CDR3 residues: CASSLAEETQYF. CDR3 coding DNA: TGCGCCAGCAGCTTGGCCGAAGAGACCCAGTACTTC. The whole variable domain, remainder taken from reference TRBV7-9 and TRBJ2-5, is DTGVSQNPRHKITKRGQNVTFRCDPISEHNRLYWYRQTLGQGPEFLTYFQNEAQLEKSRLLSDRFSAERPKGSFSTLEIQRTEQGDSAMYLCASSLAEETQYFGPGTRLLVL.